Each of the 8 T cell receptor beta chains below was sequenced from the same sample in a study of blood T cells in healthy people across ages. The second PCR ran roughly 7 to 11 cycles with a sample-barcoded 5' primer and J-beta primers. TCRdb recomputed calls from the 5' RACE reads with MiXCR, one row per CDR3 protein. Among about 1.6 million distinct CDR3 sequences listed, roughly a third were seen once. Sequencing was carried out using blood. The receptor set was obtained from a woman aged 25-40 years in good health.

CDR3 sequence reads: CAISEKGEPVYGYTF. CDR3 nucleotides: TGTGCCATCAGTGAAAAAGGGGAACCGGTCTATGGCTACACCTTC. This chain links TRBV10-3 with TRBJ1-2, with a weak D call TRBD1 (5 bases). From germline, CDR1 is ENHRY and CDR2 SYGVKD. The CDR3 runs to 15 residues. Trimming stripped 3 bases from V and 4 bases from J, with 15 bases between.

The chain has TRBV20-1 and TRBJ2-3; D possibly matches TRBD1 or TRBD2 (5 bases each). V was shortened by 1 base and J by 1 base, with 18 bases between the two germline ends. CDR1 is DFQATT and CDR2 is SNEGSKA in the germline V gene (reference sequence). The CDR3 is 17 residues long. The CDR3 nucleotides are TGCAGTGCTAGAGCCCAAGGGTTACCGGGGCGCACAGATACGCAGTATTTT. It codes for CSARAQGLPGRTDTQYF.

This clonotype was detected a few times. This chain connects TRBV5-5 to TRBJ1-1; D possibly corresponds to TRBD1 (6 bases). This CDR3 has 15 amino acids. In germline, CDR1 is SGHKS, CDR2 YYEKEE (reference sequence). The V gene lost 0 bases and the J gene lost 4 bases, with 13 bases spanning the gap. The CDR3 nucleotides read TGTGCCAGCAGCTTGGTTCGACAGGTCGGCACTGAAGCTTTCTTT. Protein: CASSLVRQVGTEAFF.

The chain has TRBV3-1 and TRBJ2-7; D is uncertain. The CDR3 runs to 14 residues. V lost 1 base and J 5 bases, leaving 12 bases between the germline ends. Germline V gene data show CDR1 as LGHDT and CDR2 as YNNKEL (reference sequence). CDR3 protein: CASSQGTVPNEQYF. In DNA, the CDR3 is TGTGCCAGCAGCCAAGGCACAGTTCCCAACGAGCAGTACTTC.

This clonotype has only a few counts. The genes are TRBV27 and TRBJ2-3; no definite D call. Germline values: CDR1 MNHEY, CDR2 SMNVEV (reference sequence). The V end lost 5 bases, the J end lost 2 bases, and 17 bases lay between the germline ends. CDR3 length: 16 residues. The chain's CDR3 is CASSLRSIWDTDTQYF. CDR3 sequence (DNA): TGTGCCAGCAGTCTGAGGAGTATATGGGACACAGATACGCAGTATTTT.

The CDR3 nucleotides read TGTGCCAGCAGCCACAGGACAGGGACTTTAGAGACCCAGTACTTC. This translates into CASSHRTGTLETQYF. The V call is TRBV7-9, the J call TRBJ2-5; 8 bases map to TRBD1. Germline CDR1 reads SEHNR; CDR2 reads FQNEAQ (reference sequence). The V gene end was trimmed by 5 bases and the J gene end by 4 bases; junction bases not matched to a gene: 9. This CDR3 is 15 amino acids long.

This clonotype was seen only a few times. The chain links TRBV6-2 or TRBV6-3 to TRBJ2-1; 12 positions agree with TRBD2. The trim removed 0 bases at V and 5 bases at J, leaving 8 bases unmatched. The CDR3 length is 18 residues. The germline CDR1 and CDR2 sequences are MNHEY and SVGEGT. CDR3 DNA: TGTGCCAGCAGTTACTCGGCTAGCGGGAGGGCCTATGACAATGAGCAGTTCTTC. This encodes CASSYSASGRAYDNEQFF.

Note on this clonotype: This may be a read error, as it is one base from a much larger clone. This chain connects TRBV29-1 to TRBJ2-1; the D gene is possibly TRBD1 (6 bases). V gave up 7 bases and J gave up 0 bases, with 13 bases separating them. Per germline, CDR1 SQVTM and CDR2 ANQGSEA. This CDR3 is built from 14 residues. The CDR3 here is CSATQGPSYNEQFF. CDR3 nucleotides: TGCAGCGCTACACAGGGACCCTCCTACAATGAGCAGTTCTTC.